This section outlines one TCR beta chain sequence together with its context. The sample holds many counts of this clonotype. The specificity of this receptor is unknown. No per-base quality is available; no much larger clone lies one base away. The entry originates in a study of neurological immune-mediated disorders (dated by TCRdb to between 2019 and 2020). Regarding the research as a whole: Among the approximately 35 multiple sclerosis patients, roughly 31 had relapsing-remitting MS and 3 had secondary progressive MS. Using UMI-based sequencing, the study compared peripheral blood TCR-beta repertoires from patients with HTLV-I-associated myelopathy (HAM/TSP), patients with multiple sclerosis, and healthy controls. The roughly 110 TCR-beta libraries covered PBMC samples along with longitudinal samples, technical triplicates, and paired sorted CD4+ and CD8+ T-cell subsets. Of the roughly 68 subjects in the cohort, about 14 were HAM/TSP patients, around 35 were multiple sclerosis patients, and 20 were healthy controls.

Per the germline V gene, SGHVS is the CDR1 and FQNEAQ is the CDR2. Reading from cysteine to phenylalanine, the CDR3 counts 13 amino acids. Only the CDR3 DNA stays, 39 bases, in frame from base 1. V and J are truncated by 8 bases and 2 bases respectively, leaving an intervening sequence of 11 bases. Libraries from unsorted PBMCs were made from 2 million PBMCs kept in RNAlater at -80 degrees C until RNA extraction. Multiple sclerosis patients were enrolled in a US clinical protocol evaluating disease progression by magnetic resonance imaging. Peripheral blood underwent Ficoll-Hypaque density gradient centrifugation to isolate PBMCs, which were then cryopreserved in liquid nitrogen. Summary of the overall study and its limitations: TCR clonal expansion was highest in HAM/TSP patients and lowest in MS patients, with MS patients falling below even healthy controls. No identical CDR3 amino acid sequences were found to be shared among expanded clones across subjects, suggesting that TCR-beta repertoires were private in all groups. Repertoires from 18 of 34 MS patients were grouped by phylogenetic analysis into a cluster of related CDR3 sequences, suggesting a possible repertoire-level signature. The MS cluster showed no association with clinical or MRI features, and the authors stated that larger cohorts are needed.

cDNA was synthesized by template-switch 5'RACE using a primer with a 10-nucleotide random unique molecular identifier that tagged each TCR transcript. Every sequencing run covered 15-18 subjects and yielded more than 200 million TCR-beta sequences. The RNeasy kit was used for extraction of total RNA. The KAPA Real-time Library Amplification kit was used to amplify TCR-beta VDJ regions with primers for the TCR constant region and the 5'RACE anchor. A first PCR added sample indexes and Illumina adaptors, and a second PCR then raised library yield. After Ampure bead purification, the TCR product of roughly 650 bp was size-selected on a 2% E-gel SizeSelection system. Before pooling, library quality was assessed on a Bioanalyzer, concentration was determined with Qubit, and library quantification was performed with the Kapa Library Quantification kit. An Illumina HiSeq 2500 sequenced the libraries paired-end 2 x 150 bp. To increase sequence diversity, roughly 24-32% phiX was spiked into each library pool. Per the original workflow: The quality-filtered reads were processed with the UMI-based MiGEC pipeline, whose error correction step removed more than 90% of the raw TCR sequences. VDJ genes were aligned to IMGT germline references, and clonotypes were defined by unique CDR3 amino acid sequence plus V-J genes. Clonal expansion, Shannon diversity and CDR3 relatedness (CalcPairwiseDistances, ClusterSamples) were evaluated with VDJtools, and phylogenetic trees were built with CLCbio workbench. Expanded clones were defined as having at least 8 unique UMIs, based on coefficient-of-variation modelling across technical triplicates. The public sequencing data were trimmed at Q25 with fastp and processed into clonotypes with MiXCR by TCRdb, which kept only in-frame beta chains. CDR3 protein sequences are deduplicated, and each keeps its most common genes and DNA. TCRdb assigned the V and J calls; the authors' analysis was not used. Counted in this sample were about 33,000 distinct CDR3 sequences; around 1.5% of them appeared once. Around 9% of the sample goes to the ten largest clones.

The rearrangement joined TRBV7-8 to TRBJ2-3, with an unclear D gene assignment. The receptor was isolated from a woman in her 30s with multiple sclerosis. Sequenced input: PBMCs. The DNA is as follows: TGTGCCAGCCTCAGACGGCTCACAGATACGCAGTATTTT. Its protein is CASLRRLTDTQYF.